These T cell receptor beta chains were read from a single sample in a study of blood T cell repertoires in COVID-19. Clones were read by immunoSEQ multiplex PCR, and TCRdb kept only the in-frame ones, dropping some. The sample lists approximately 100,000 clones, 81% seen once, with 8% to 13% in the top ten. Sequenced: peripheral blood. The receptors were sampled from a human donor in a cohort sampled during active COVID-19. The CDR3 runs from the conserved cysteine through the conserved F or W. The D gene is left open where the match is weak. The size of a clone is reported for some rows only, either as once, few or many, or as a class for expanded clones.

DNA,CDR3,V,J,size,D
TGTGCTAGTGGCCTAGGACAGCCGAACACTGAAGCTTTCTTT,CASGLGQPNTEAFF,TRBV12-5,TRBJ1-1,NA,NA
TGTGCCACCAGTGACCACAGGGCGAACTATGGCTACACCTTC,CATSDHRANYGYTF,TRBV24-1,TRBJ1-2,NA,NA
TGTGCCAGCAGCCAAGTTCGTCAGGGGGTAGGACAGGGACCCAACGAGCAGTACTTC,CASSQVRQGVGQGPNEQYF,TRBV4-2,TRBJ2-7,NA,TRBD1
TGTGCCTGGAGGAATGGACTAGCGGGGCTCTCCTACGAGCAGTACTTC,CAWRNGLAGLSYEQYF,TRBV30,TRBJ2-7,NA,TRBD2
TGTGCCAGCAGCCGTTCGAGGGAAAAACTGTTTTTT,CASSRSREKLFF,TRBV7-2,TRBJ1-4,few,NA
TGTGCCAGCGGGGGGACGGTAAATTCACCCCTCCACTTT,CASGGTVNSPLHF,TRBV2,TRBJ1-6,NA,NA
TGCGCCAGCAGCTCGGGCGGGGCCCTCTCCTACGAGCAGTACTTC,CASSSGGALSYEQYF,TRBV5-1,TRBJ2-7,NA,NA
TGTGCCAGCAGCTTAGTTGCGGGTTCCTACGAGCAGTACTTC,CASSLVAGSYEQYF,TRBV11-2,TRBJ2-7,NA,NA
TGTGCCAGCAGTTTACAGGGGGCTCGGAGGAAGACCCAGTACTTC,CASSLQGARRKTQYF,TRBV28,TRBJ2-5,NA,TRBD1
TGTGCCAGCTCACCACCCGGACTAGAACGCACAGATACGCAGTATTTT,CASSPPGLERTDTQYF,TRBV18,TRBJ2-3,NA,TRBD2
TGTGCCAGCAGCGTAGCGAGCCCCCCCTACAATGAGCAGTTCTTC,CASSVASPPYNEQFF,TRBV9,TRBJ2-1,NA,NA
TGTGCCAGCAGTCCGGACAGGGCCACCGGGGAGCTGTTTTTT,CASSPDRATGELFF,TRBV7-9,TRBJ2-2,once,TRBD1
TGTGCCAGCAGCACGGGACAGCCCGGGACTAGCGGCTACGAGCAGTACTTC,CASSTGQPGTSGYEQYF,TRBV6-2/TRBV6-3,TRBJ2-7,NA,TRBD2
TGTGCCAGCAGCCAAGATCGAGGGACTAGCGTATATGAGCAGTACTTC,CASSQDRGTSVYEQYF,TRBV3-1/TRBV3-2,TRBJ2-7,NA,TRBD2
TGTGCCAGCAGATCGACAGGGGTCACTGAAGCTTTCTTT,CASRSTGVTEAFF,TRBV27,TRBJ1-1,NA,TRBD1
TGCAGTGCTAGAGTCGGGAGCGAGCAGTACTTC,CSARVGSEQYF,TRBV20-1,TRBJ2-7,few,NA
TGTGCCAGCAGCAAAAAGCCCCCGGGGATGAACACTGAAGCTTTCTTT,CASSKKPPGMNTEAFF,TRBV21-1,TRBJ1-1,NA,NA
TGTGCCAGCAGCTTTTATGACAGTGGAAACACCATATATTTT,CASSFYDSGNTIYF,TRBV7-2,TRBJ1-3,few,NA
TGTGCCAGCTCACCAAATGTAAATCTCCTGGAGCTGTTTTTT,CASSPNVNLLELFF,TRBV18,TRBJ2-2,NA,NA
TGTGCCAGCAGCCCGAGCGAGCCGGGGAAACAGCCCCAGCATTTT,CASSPSEPGKQPQHF,TRBV11-2,TRBJ1-5,NA,NA
TGTGCCAGCACCGGGACAGGGGAGGATCGGAGCTCCTACGAGCAGTACTTC,CASTGTGEDRSSYEQYF,TRBV13,TRBJ2-7,NA,TRBD1
TGTGCCACCAGTGATTTGTCTGGAGATCCCTACAATGAGCAGTTCTTC,CATSDLSGDPYNEQFF,TRBV24-1,TRBJ2-1,once,NA
TGTGCCAGCGTTGGGGGAGGGGCCTTCTACGAGCAGTACTTC,CASVGGGAFYEQYF,TRBV28,TRBJ2-7,many,TRBD2
TGTGCCAGCAGCGTACTAGCGGGAGGCTACGAGCAGTACTTC,CASSVLAGGYEQYF,TRBV7-9,TRBJ2-7,few,TRBD2
TGCGCCAGCAGAACCGGGACAGGGGGCGCGTACGAGCAGTACTTC,CASRTGTGGAYEQYF,TRBV10-1,TRBJ2-7,NA,TRBD1
TGTGCCAGCAGTTTGGGACAGGGGTCCACTGAAGCTTTCTTT,CASSLGQGSTEAFF,TRBV27,TRBJ1-1,NA,TRBD1
TGTGCCAGCAGCAAAGGAGCGGGACAGGGGTACTACGAGCAGTACTTC,CASSKGAGQGYYEQYF,TRBV21-1,TRBJ2-7,NA,NA
TGTGCCAGCAGTTCAATCCTAAGGGGGCCAACTAATGAAAAACTGTTTTTT,CASSSILRGPTNEKLFF,TRBV27,TRBJ1-4,few,TRBD1
TGTGCCTGGAGACTAGCGGGGAACACAGATACGCAGTATTTT,CAWRLAGNTDTQYF,TRBV30,TRBJ2-3,NA,TRBD2
TGTGCCAGCAGTTTACGGGTTGGTACTGAAGCTTTCTTT,CASSLRVGTEAFF,TRBV28,TRBJ1-1,few,NA
TGTGCCAGCAGCCCTCGGAGCGGACTAGCAGTAACCGGGGAGCTGTTTTTT,CASSPRSGLAVTGELFF,TRBV7-3,TRBJ2-2,NA,TRBD2
TGTGCCAGCAGCGTCGACAGGCAGGCCTACAATGAGCAGTTCTTC,CASSVDRQAYNEQFF,TRBV7-3,TRBJ2-1,NA,NA
TGTGCCAGCAGTGATAAATCAGGGTACACAAGCAATCAGCCCCAGCATTTT,CASSDKSGYTSNQPQHF,TRBV6-1,TRBJ1-5,NA,NA
TGTGCCAGCAGCCAAGATAACAGGGCATCAGGTGGCTACACCTTC,CASSQDNRASGGYTF,TRBV3-1/TRBV3-2,TRBJ1-2,NA,NA
TGTGCCAGCAGCGCCGGGACTAGCGGGAGTGTGTCAGAGACCCAGTACTTC,CASSAGTSGSVSETQYF,TRBV9,TRBJ2-5,NA,TRBD2
TGCGCCAGCAGCGGTGGGCCTAGCGGAGCCGGCGAGCAGTACTTC,CASSGGPSGAGEQYF,TRBV5-1,TRBJ2-7,NA,TRBD2
TGTGCCAGCAGCTTAAGGTCGGCAGGGGGCCTGGAGACCCAGTACTTC,CASSLRSAGGLETQYF,TRBV11-3,TRBJ2-5,NA,TRBD1
TGCAGTGCGCCGGAGTACACTGAAGCTTTCTTT,CSAPEYTEAFF,TRBV20-1,TRBJ1-1,NA,NA
TGCAGTGCTAGTAACAACAGATACGAGCAGTACTTC,CSASNNRYEQYF,TRBV20-1,TRBJ2-7,few,NA
TGTGCCAGCACCAGGTCCACCAACACTGAAGCTTTCTTT,CASTRSTNTEAFF,TRBV7-2,TRBJ1-1,NA,NA